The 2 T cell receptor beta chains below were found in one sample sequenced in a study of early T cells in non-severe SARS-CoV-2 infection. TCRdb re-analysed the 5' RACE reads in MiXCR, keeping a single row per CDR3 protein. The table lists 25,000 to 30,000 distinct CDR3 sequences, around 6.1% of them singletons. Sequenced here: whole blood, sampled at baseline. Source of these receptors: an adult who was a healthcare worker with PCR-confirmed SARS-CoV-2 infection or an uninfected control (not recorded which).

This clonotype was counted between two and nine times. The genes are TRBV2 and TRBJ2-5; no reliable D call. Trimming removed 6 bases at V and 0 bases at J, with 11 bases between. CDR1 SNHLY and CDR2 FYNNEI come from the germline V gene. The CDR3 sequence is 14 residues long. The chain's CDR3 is CASSPGRYQETQYF. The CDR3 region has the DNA TGTGCCAGCAGCCCGGGCAGGTACCAAGAGACCCAGTACTTC.

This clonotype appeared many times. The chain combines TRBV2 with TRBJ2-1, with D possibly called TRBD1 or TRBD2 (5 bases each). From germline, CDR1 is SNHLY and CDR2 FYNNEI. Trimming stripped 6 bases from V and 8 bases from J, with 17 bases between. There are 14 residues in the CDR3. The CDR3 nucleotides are TGTGCCAGCAGCTGGGACCTCGGAGGCGATGAGCAGTTCTTC. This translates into CASSWDLGGDEQFF.